This TCR beta chain was recorded in a study of STAT5B mutations in CD4+ large granular lymphocyte leukemia. By sample fraction, this clone is medium-sized. Germline V CDR1 and CDR2: LGHNA, YNFKEQ. The CDR3 covers 14 residues. J lost 7 bases, V lost 0 bases, and 6 bases had no gene match. The assay was run at survey level. Produced via immunoSEQ multiplex PCR; TCRdb's table is partial and in-frame only. Among about 35,000 clones, about two thirds were seen once, and the ten largest hold approximately 2%. The sequenced material came from CD4+ T cells from blood buffy coats. The genes are TRBV4-2 and TRBJ2-7; 7 nucleotides match TRBD2. This receptor was taken from a human donor in good health. DNA for the CDR3: TGTGCCAGCAGCCAAGAAGGGAGGGCGGGGGAGCAGTACTTC. It codes for CASSQEGRAGEQYF.